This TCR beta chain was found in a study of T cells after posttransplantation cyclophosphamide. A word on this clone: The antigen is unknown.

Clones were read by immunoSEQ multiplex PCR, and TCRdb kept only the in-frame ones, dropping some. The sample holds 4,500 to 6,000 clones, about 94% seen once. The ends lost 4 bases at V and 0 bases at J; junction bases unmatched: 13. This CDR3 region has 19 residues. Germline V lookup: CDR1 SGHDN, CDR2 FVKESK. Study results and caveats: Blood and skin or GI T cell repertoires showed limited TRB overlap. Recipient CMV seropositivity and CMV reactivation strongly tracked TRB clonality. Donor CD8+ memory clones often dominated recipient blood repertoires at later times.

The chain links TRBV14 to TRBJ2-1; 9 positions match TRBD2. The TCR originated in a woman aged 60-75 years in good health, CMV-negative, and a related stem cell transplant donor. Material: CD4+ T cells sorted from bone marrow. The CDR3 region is CASSPQGSGRKSSYNEQFF. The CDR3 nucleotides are TGTGCCAGCAGCCCCCAGGGTAGCGGGAGAAAGAGCTCCTACAATGAGCAGTTCTTC.